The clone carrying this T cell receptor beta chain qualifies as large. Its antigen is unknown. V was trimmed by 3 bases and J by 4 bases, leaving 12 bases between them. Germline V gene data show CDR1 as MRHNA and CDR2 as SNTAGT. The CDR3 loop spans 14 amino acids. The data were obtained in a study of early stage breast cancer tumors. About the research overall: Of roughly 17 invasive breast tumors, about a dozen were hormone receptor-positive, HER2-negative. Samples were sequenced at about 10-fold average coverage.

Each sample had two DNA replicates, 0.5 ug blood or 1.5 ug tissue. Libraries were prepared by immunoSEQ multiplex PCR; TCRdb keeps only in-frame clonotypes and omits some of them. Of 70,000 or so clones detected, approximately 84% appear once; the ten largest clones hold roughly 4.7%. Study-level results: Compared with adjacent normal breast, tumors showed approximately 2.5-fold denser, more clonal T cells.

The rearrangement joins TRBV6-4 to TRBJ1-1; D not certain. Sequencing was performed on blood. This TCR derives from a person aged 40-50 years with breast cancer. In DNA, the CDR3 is TGTGCCAGCAGTGAATCCCCGGAGGGCACTGAAGCTTTCTTT. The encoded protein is CASSESPEGTEAFF.